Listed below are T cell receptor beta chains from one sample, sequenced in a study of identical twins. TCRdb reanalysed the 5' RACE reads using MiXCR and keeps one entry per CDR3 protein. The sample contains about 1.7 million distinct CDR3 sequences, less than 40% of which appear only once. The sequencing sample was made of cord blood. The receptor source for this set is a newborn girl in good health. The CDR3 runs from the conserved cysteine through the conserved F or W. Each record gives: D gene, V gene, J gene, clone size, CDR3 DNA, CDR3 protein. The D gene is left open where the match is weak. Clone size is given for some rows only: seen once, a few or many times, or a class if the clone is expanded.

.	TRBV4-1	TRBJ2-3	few	TGCGCCAGCAGCAGATGGACCACAGATACGCAGTATTTT	CASSRWTTDTQYF
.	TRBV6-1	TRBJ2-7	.	TGTGCCAGCCGGCCCGGGGCGTACTACGAGCAGTACTTC	CASRPGAYYEQYF
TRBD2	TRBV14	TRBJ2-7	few	TGTGCCAGCAGCCAAGGAAACTTCGGCGGGCTAGCGGGAGAGAGCGAGCAGTACTTC	CASSQGNFGGLAGESEQYF
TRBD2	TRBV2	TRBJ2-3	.	TGTGCCAGCAACGCGGGAGGGCCTTCCCCTCTTACGCAGTATTTT	CASNAGGPSPLTQYF
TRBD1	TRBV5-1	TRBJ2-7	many	TGCGCCAGCAGCTCACTTCCGGGACAGATCTACGAGCAGTACTTC	CASSSLPGQIYEQYF
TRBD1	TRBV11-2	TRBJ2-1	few	TGTGCCAGCAGCCTCGGGACAGGGGGTCCCTCCTACAATGAGCAGTTCTTC	CASSLGTGGPSYNEQFF
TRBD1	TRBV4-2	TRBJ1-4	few	TGTGCCAGCAGCCAAGAAGGACAGGCAAATGAAAAACTGTTTTTT	CASSQEGQANEKLFF
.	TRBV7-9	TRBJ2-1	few	TGTGCCAGCAGCTTAGCACACCGGATTGTAGTCCCTCGGGATGAGCAGTTCTTC	CASSLAHRIVVPRDEQFF
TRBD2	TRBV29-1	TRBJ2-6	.	TGCAGCGTTGGTTTGGCGGGGGCTGGGGCCAACGTCCTGACTTTC	CSVGLAGAGANVLTF
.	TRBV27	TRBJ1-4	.	TGTGCCAGCAGTTTATGGGCCCGGAGTGAAAAACTGTTTTTT	CASSLWARSEKLFF
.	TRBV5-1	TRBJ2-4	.	TGCGCCAGCAGCTTGCAACGGGCAGGGAACATTCAGTACTTC	CASSLQRAGNIQYF
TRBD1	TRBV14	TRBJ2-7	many	TGTGCCAGCCGGGACAGCGGTGCCTACGAGCAGTACTTC	CASRDSGAYEQYF
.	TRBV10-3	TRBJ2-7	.	TGTGCCGTAGTGGACTCCTACGAGCAGTACTTC	CAVVDSYEQYF
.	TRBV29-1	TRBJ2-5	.	TGTAGCGTTGCTGACAAGCCCCAAGAGACCCAGTACTTC	CSVADKPQETQYF
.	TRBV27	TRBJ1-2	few	TGTGCCAGCAGTTCCCCGGGACGGGGCTACACCTTC	CASSSPGRGYTF
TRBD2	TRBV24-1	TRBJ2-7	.	TGTGCCACCAGTGATTTACCCGGGACTAGCTCGAACAATGAGCAGTACTTC	CATSDLPGTSSNNEQYF
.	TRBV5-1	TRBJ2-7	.	TGCGGGGGCCGCGAAGGGAGATACGAGCAGTACTTC	CGGREGRYEQYF
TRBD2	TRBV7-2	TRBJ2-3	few	TGTGCCAGCAGCCCTTACAGCTCCTCAGGGACTAGCGCGCAGTATTTT	CASSPYSSSGTSAQYF
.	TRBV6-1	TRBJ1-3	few	TGTGCCTCATCCAGGGACCGAAGTTTCTCTGGAAACACCATATATTTT	CASSRDRSFSGNTIYF
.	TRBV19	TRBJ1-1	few	TGTGCCAGTAGTATACGCAACACTGAAGCTTTCTTT	CASSIRNTEAFF
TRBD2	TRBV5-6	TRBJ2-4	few	TGTGCCAGCAGCCCAACTAGCGGGGGTGGCATTCAGTACTTC	CASSPTSGGGIQYF
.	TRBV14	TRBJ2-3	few	TGTGCCAGCAGCCAAGAGAGGGTTACAGATACGCAGTATTTT	CASSQERVTDTQYF
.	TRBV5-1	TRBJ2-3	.	TGCGCCAGCAGCGGTACGCGGGCGGGGGATACGCAGTATTTT	CASSGTRAGDTQYF
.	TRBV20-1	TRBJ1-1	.	TGCAGTGCTGGAGATCCCAGGGTCGGGAACACTGAAGCTTTCTTT	CSAGDPRVGNTEAFF
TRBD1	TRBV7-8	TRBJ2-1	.	TGTGCCAGCAGCCTCACTCAGACAGGGTTTGAGAGCTCCTACAATGAGCAGTTCTTC	CASSLTQTGFESSYNEQFF
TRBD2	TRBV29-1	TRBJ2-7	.	TGCAGCGTGGCCGAAGCGGGAAACACCTACGAGCAGTACTTC	CSVAEAGNTYEQYF
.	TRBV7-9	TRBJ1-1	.	TGTGCCAGCACCCGGACCCCTCCGGCTGAAGCTTTCTTT	CASTRTPPAEAFF
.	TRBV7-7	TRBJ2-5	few	TGTGCCAGCAGCTTGGGGGCCAGGAACCAGATGACCCAGTACTTC	CASSLGARNQMTQYF
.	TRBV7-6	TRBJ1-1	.	TGTGCCAGCAGTTTTAAGGGCCACACTGAAGCTTTCTTT	CASSFKGHTEAFF
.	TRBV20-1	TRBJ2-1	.	TGCAGTGCTAGAGCGGAGGGGCAGTTCTTC	CSARAEGQFF
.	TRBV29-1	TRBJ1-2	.	TGCAGCGGGGAGGGCCCGTATGGCTACACCTTC	CSGEGPYGYTF
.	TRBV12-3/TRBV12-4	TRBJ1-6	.	TGTGCCAGCAGTTTTTCAAAGGGTAATTCACCCCTCCACTTT	CASSFSKGNSPLHF
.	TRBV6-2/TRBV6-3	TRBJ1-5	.	TGTGCCAGCAGTTACTCCTGGCAGCCCCAGCATTTT	CASSYSWQPQHF
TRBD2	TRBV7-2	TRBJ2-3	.	TGTGCCAGCAGCGGGACTAGCGGGGCGATAGATACGCAGTATTTT	CASSGTSGAIDTQYF
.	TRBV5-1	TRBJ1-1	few	TGCGCCAGCAGCTCCAGGGTGGGTGAAGCTTTCTTT	CASSSRVGEAFF
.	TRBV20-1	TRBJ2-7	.	TGCAGTGCTAGAGATCTGCGGGAACCCTACAATGAGCAGTACTTC	CSARDLREPYNEQYF
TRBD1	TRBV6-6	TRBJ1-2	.	TGTGCCAGCAGTTACAGACAGGGCCTTTATGGCTACACCTTC	CASSYRQGLYGYTF
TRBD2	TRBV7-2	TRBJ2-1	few	TGTGCCAGCAGCTTAGAACTAGCGGGAGCGTCTGAGCAGTTCTTC	CASSLELAGASEQFF
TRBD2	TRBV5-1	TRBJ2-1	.	TGCGCCAGCAGCTGGGACTTTGTTGGCGGGAGCGTCGAGAGTGAGCAGTTCTTC	CASSWDFVGGSVESEQFF
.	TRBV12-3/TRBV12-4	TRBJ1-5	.	TGTGCCAGCAGTTTTGATCCCTATCAGCCCCAGCATTTT	CASSFDPYQPQHF
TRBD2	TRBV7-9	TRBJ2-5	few	TGTGCCAGCAGCCAATATAGCGGGATGGAGACCCAGTACTTC	CASSQYSGMETQYF
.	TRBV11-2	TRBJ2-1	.	TGTGCCAGCAGCTCCGTTCGGGCTTACAATGAGCAGTTCTTC	CASSSVRAYNEQFF
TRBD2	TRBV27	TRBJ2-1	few	TGTGCCAGCGCTAGGCGGGGGGGACTCTCCTACAATGAGCAGTTCTTC	CASARRGGLSYNEQFF
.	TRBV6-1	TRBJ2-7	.	TGTGCCAGCAGTGAAGACGGAGCCTACGAGCAGTACTTC	CASSEDGAYEQYF
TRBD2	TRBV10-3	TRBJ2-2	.	TGTGCCATCGCGGGAGGGTCGCGGGAGCTGTTTTTT	CAIAGGSRELFF
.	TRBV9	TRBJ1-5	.	TGTGCCAGCAGCGTGCATCAGCCCCAGCATTTT	CASSVHQPQHF
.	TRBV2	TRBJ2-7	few	TGTGCAAGCGTGGAACCTTTCTTGGGCTCCTACGAGCAGTACTTC	CASVEPFLGSYEQYF
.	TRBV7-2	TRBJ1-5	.	TGTGCCAGCAGCTTAGCGGCAGGGCCCGGACGCAATCAGCCCCAGCATTTT	CASSLAAGPGRNQPQHF
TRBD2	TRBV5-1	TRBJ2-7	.	TGCGCCAGCAGCTTGGTCTCGCTAGCGGGAGACAATGAGCAGTACTTC	CASSLVSLAGDNEQYF
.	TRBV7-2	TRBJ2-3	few	TGTGCCAGCAGCTGGAAACGGGCCACAGATACGCAGTATTTT	CASSWKRATDTQYF
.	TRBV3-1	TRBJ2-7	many	TGTGCCAGCAGCCAAGTTCCCAACGAGCAGTACTTC	CASSQVPNEQYF
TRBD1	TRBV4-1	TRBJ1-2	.	TGCGCCAGCAGCGCTATCAGGGGGCACGGCTACACCTTC	CASSAIRGHGYTF
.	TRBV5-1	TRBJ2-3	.	TGCGCCAGCAGCTTGAGCAGGGGGGGTCGAGATACGCAGTATTTT	CASSLSRGGRDTQYF
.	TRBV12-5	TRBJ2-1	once	TGTGCTAGTGGTTTTCACCGACCGGGATACAATGAGCAGTTCTTC	CASGFHRPGYNEQFF